The 7 T cell receptor beta chains listed next were all sequenced from one sample in a study of T cells after yellow fever vaccination. TCRdb independently ran MiXCR on the 5' RACE reads; one entry per CDR3 protein. The sample includes about 99,000 distinct CDR3 sequences, 4.5% to 6% of them seen just once. This specimen consisted of CD8+ T cells sorted from PBMCs, obtained 10 days after the yellow fever booster vaccination. The receptor source for this set is a man between 18 and 35 years old who received the YFV17D yellow fever vaccine.

The chain recombines TRBV6-6 with TRBJ1-1, with a possible D match to TRBD1 (5 bases). Germline V gene sequence: CDR1 MNHNY, CDR2 SVGAGI (reference sequence). V was cut by 8 bases and J by 0 bases, with 10 bases left in between. The CDR3 is 13 amino acids. The CDR3 protein is CASGATVNTEAFF. The CDR3 DNA is TGTGCCAGCGGGGCCACGGTGAACACTGAAGCTTTCTTT.

The chain combines TRBV4-3 with TRBJ1-5, with D perhaps matching TRBD1 (6 bases). From germline, CDR1 is LGHNA and CDR2 YSLEER. The CDR3 has 15 residues. V was shortened by 1 base and J by 3 bases, with 10 bases between the two germline ends. The CDR3 reads CASSQGQGPNQPQHF. The CDR3 coding sequence is TGCGCCAGCAGCCAAGGGCAGGGGCCCAATCAGCCCCAGCATTTT.

The sample holds a few counts of this clonotype. The chain carries TRBV28 and TRBJ2-1; 10 nucleotides align to TRBD1. J was trimmed by 4 bases and V by 2 bases; bases with no gene match: 2. The CDR3 has 15 amino acids. CDR1 is MDHEN and CDR2 is SYDVKM in the germline V gene. DNA for the CDR3: TGTGCCAGCAGTTTAGGGACAGGGGTATACAATGAGCAGTTCTTC. Its protein is CASSLGTGVYNEQFF.

The chain is built from TRBV6-5 and TRBJ1-2; 7 bases agree with TRBD1. Losses at the gene ends were 7 bases for V and 3 bases for J; bases not matched to a gene: 5. The CDR3 totals 13 residues. Germline values: CDR1 MNHEY, CDR2 SVGAGI. The CDR3 region has the DNA TGTGCCAGCACCGGGGGGACAGACTATGGCTACACCTTC. This gives the protein CASTGGTDYGYTF.

J is TRBJ2-6 and V is TRBV29-1; D is perhaps TRBD1 (5 bases). The CDR3 contains 13 residues. CDR1 is SQVTM and CDR2 is ANQGSEA in the germline V gene. With 7 bases removed from V and 2 bases from J, the gap between germline ends came to 9 bases. The CDR3, as DNA: TGCAGCGGCAGGGTGGCTGGGGCCAACGTCCTGACTTTC. This translates into CSGRVAGANVLTF.

This clonotype has ten or more counts. This chain uses TRBV7-9 with TRBJ1-4; TRBD1 might be the D (5 bases). Germline V lookup: CDR1 SEHNR, CDR2 FQNEAQ (reference sequence). V lost 2 bases and J 2 bases, leaving 15 bases between the germline ends. The CDR3 is 17 residues long. The CDR3 nucleotides read TGTGCCAGCAGCTTACGGGACGCCGAGAGGACTAATGAAAAACTGTTTTTT. Protein sequence: CASSLRDAERTNEKLFF.

The rearrangement links TRBV28 to TRBJ1-2; D gene unclear. Germline V CDR1 and CDR2: MDHEN, SYDVKM. The ends were cut back, 8 bases at V and 1 base at J, with 17 bases in the middle. The CDR3 runs to 15 residues. CDR3 in DNA: TGTGCCAGCGCTCTTCAGAGGCCGATTAACTATGGCTACACCTTC. Protein product: CASALQRPINYGYTF.